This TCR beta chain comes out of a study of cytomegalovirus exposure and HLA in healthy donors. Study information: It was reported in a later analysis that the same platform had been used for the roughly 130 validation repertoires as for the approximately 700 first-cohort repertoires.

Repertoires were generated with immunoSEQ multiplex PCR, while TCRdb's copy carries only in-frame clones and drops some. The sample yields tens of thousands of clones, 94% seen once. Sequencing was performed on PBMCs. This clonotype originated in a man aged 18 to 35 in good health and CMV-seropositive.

This CDR3 is CASSLRGASEKLFF. CDR3 in DNA: TGTGCCAGCAGCCTGCGGGGGGCAAGTGAAAAACTGTTTTTT. This rearrangement joins TRBV7-9 to TRBJ1-4; TRBD1 might be the D (6 bases). Trimming shortened V by 5 bases and J by 7 bases, and 14 bases separated the two germline ends. This CDR3 has 14 residues. Germline V CDR1 and CDR2: SEHNR, FQNEAQ (reference sequence).